Listed below are T cell receptor beta chains from one sample, sequenced in a study of T cell repertoires in cytomegalovirus infection. A single record per CDR3 protein comes from TCRdb applying MiXCR to the reads. The data hold 250,000 to 300,000 distinct CDR3 sequences, with under 25% observed a single time. These receptors' targets are unknown. The starting material was cultured PBMCs, obtained from culture after CMV antigen stimulation. The receptors were sampled from a human donor in good health (CMV status not recorded). Some clones in this sample may be carry-over from other donors' samples. CDR3s include the opening cysteine and the closing phenylalanine or tryptophan. D genes are given only for firm matches. The size field is filled for only some rows; it gives once, few, many or a size class.

cdr3_nt: TGTGCCAGCAGCCGCGAGACAGAATTAGACACTGAAGCTTTCTTT; cdr3_aa: CASSRETELDTEAFF; v_call: TRBV12-3/TRBV12-4; d_call: -; clone_size: -; j_call: TRBJ1-1
cdr3_nt: TGCAGTGCTAGAGATTTAGCGGGAGCGTACAATGAGCAGTTCTTC; cdr3_aa: CSARDLAGAYNEQFF; v_call: TRBV20-1; d_call: TRBD2; clone_size: -; j_call: TRBJ2-1
cdr3_nt: TGTGCCAGCAGCGTGGCGACCGATAGCAATCAGCCCCAGCATTTT; cdr3_aa: CASSVATDSNQPQHF; v_call: TRBV9; d_call: -; clone_size: -; j_call: TRBJ1-5
cdr3_nt: TGTGCCAGCAGTCATGGACAGTACGAGCAGTACTTC; cdr3_aa: CASSHGQYEQYF; v_call: TRBV12-3/TRBV12-4; d_call: -; clone_size: many; j_call: TRBJ2-7
cdr3_nt: TGTGCCTGGAGTGTAGGGGCGGCGCAGGGCACAGATACGCAGTATTTT; cdr3_aa: CAWSVGAAQGTDTQYF; v_call: TRBV30; d_call: -; clone_size: -; j_call: TRBJ2-3
cdr3_nt: TGTGCCAGCAGTTTAGGTCTAGAAGGAGCGGGAATGGATTACAATGAGCAGTTCTTC; cdr3_aa: CASSLGLEGAGMDYNEQFF; v_call: TRBV27; d_call: TRBD2; clone_size: few; j_call: TRBJ2-1
cdr3_nt: TGTGCCAGCAGTCAGAGCGGGGGGACCACAGATACGCAGTATTTT; cdr3_aa: CASSQSGGTTDTQYF; v_call: TRBV5-4; d_call: TRBD2; clone_size: few; j_call: TRBJ2-3
cdr3_nt: TGTGCCAGTAGTATAGTTGGCAGAGAAGCTTTCTTT; cdr3_aa: CASSIVGREAFF; v_call: TRBV19; d_call: -; clone_size: -; j_call: TRBJ1-1
cdr3_nt: TGTGCCAACAGCTTAGGATCCGCCTCATTCCTCACAGATACGCAGTATTTT; cdr3_aa: CANSLGSASFLTDTQYF; v_call: TRBV11-2; d_call: -; clone_size: -; j_call: TRBJ2-3
cdr3_nt: TGCAGTGCTAGAGATCTGAGGGGATACGAGCAGTACTTC; cdr3_aa: CSARDLRGYEQYF; v_call: TRBV20-1; d_call: -; clone_size: many; j_call: TRBJ2-7
cdr3_nt: TGCAGCGTTATATACAGGGGTACTGAAGCTTTCTTT; cdr3_aa: CSVIYRGTEAFF; v_call: TRBV29-1; d_call: TRBD1; clone_size: few; j_call: TRBJ1-1
cdr3_nt: TGTGCCAGCAGCTTACCAAATTCACCCCTCCACTTT; cdr3_aa: CASSLPNSPLHF; v_call: TRBV7-8; d_call: -; clone_size: many; j_call: TRBJ1-6
cdr3_nt: TGTGCCTGGTCTCAGGGACAGAGGGCAGCTTTCTTT; cdr3_aa: CAWSQGQRAAFF; v_call: TRBV30; d_call: TRBD1; clone_size: many; j_call: TRBJ1-1
cdr3_nt: TGTGCCAGCAGTTTAAGACGGGACAGCCGTCAGCCCCAGCATTTT; cdr3_aa: CASSLRRDSRQPQHF; v_call: TRBV27; d_call: TRBD1; clone_size: few; j_call: TRBJ1-5
cdr3_nt: TGTGCCAGCAGCAAACTAGCGGGAGGGACCTACAATGAGCAGTTCTTC; cdr3_aa: CASSKLAGGTYNEQFF; v_call: TRBV6-2/TRBV6-3; d_call: TRBD2; clone_size: few; j_call: TRBJ2-1
cdr3_nt: TGTGCCAGTAGTTTCGCAGGGGACGGGGATCAGCCCCAGCATTTT; cdr3_aa: CASSFAGDGDQPQHF; v_call: TRBV19; d_call: -; clone_size: -; j_call: TRBJ1-5
cdr3_nt: TGTGCCTCCCGGGGAGACGTTGATGGGCGCACCGGGGAGCTGTTTTTT; cdr3_aa: CASRGDVDGRTGELFF; v_call: TRBV10-3; d_call: -; clone_size: -; j_call: TRBJ2-2
cdr3_nt: TGTGCCAGCCAGGGACAGATTGCTGAGACCCAGTACTTC; cdr3_aa: CASQGQIAETQYF; v_call: TRBV6-1; d_call: TRBD1; clone_size: -; j_call: TRBJ2-5
cdr3_nt: TGCGCCAGCAGCCAATTCGGGTTAACATACAATGAGCAGTTCTTC; cdr3_aa: CASSQFGLTYNEQFF; v_call: TRBV4-1; d_call: -; clone_size: -; j_call: TRBJ2-1
cdr3_nt: TGTGCCAGCAGTTATTCAGCGGGAGGTGCCTACGAGCAGTACTTC; cdr3_aa: CASSYSAGGAYEQYF; v_call: TRBV6-2/TRBV6-3; d_call: TRBD2; clone_size: many; j_call: TRBJ2-7
cdr3_nt: TGTGCCAGCAGCTGGCGTGCGGGGGTAGACACCATATATTTT; cdr3_aa: CASSWRAGVDTIYF; v_call: TRBV7-2; d_call: -; clone_size: many; j_call: TRBJ1-3
cdr3_nt: TGTGCCAGCAGCTTGGACCGACTAGCCGCCTACAATGAGCAGTTCTTC; cdr3_aa: CASSLDRLAAYNEQFF; v_call: TRBV7-6; d_call: TRBD2; clone_size: -; j_call: TRBJ2-1
cdr3_nt: TGTGCCAGCAGTTTCGGGACTAGCGGACCCTACGAGCAGTACTTC; cdr3_aa: CASSFGTSGPYEQYF; v_call: TRBV12-3/TRBV12-4; d_call: TRBD2; clone_size: -; j_call: TRBJ2-7
cdr3_nt: TGCGCCAGCAGCCAGCTAGCGGGAGTCCCCCAGACCCAGTACTTC; cdr3_aa: CASSQLAGVPQTQYF; v_call: TRBV4-1; d_call: TRBD2; clone_size: few; j_call: TRBJ2-5
cdr3_nt: TGTGCCAGCAGCCCCCGCGGGGCTTTGAACACTGAAGCTTTCTTT; cdr3_aa: CASSPRGALNTEAFF; v_call: TRBV7-9; d_call: -; clone_size: many; j_call: TRBJ1-1
cdr3_nt: TGCAGTGCTATCTTAGCAGCGGGGTTCAATGAGCAGTTCTTC; cdr3_aa: CSAILAAGFNEQFF; v_call: TRBV20-1; d_call: TRBD2; clone_size: -; j_call: TRBJ2-1